The 5 T cell receptor beta chains below were found in one sample sequenced in a study of shared clonotypes between healthy human individuals. Clones were read by immunoSEQ multiplex PCR, and TCRdb kept only the in-frame ones, dropping some. This table has under 2,500,000 clones, around 95% appearing once. Material for sequencing was naive CD4+ T cells sorted from blood. Subset: CD45RA+ positively selected. The receptor set was obtained from a man younger than 35 in good health.

The chain has TRBV5-4 and TRBJ2-7; D ambiguous. The V end lost 4 bases, the J end lost 7 bases, and 18 bases lay between the germline ends. This CDR3 region has 14 residues. Germline V gives CDR1 SGHNT, CDR2 YYREEE (reference sequence). In DNA form, the CDR3 reads TGTGCCAGCAGCCAGATTCCAGACTTACGGGAGCAGTACTTC. Translation: CASSQIPDLREQYF.

The chain employs TRBV14 and TRBJ2-5; 10 nucleotides align to TRBD1. Per germline, CDR1 SGHDN and CDR2 FVKESK. J was trimmed by 2 bases and V by 1 base; bases with no gene match: 1. The CDR3 is 15 residues long. CDR3 sequence reads: CASSQGDRGQETQYF. DNA of the CDR3: TGTGCCAGCAGCCAAGGGGACAGGGGACAAGAGACCCAGTACTTC.

The gene calls are TRBV6-6 and TRBJ2-7, with 8 bases identical to TRBD1. CDR1 is MNHNY, CDR2 SVGAGI, per germline (reference sequence). The CDR3 contains 13 residues. After removal of 4 bases from V and 8 bases from J, the junction contained 7 bases not matched to a gene. The CDR3 DNA reads as TGTGCCAGCAGTTGGTCGACAGGGGCCAAGCAGTACTTC. This gives the protein CASSWSTGAKQYF.

V usage is TRBV6-5 and J usage is TRBJ1-1, with 8 bases matching TRBD1. From germline, CDR1 is MNHEY and CDR2 SVGAGI. The V gene end was trimmed by 5 bases and the J gene end by 5 bases; junction bases not matched to a gene: 10. CDR3 length: 15 residues. In DNA form, the CDR3 reads TGTGCCAGCAGTCTCCAACAGGGGGGATGGACTGAAGCTTTCTTT. This codes for CASSLQQGGWTEAFF.

This clone has more than one count but fewer than ten. One junction end disagrees with the germline gene, perhaps due to a read error. Written as DNA, the CDR3 is TGTGCCAGCAGTGAGGAGGGGCCATTACTCTTC. This codes for CASSEEGPLLF. This rearrangement joins TRBV2 to TRBJ1-2, with D perhaps TRBD1 (5 bases). Germline lookup yields CDR1 SNHLY and CDR2 FYNNEI. The CDR3 contains 11 residues.